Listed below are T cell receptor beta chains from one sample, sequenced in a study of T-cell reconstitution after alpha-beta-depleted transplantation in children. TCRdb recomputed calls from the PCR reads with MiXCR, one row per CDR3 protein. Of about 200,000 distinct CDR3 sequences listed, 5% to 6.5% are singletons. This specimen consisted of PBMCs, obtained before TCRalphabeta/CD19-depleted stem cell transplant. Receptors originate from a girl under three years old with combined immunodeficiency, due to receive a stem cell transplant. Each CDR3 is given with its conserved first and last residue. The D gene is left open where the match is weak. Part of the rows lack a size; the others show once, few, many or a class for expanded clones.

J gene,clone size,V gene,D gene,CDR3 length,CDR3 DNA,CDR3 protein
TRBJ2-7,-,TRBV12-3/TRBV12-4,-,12,TGTGCCAGCGGCCGTTCGGCCTACGAGCAGTACTTC,CASGRSAYEQYF
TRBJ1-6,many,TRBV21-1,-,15,TGTGCCAGCAGCAAAGGGGGAAATGATAATTCACCCCTCCACTTT,CASSKGGNDNSPLHF
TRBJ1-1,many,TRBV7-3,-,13,TGTGCCAGCAGCTTAATCCGAAGTAATGAAGCTTTCTTT,CASSLIRSNEAFF
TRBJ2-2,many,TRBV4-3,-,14,TGCGCCAGCAACCAAATCCCGGGCACCGGGGAGCTGTTTTTT,CASNQIPGTGELFF
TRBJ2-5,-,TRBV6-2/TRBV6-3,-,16,TGTGCCAGCAGTTACTCGCGGACAACGGGGGAAGAGACCCAGTACTTC,CASSYSRTTGEETQYF
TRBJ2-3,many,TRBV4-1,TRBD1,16,TGCGCCAGCAGTCCATCGGACAGGGGGCTCGGGGATACGCAGTATTTT,CASSPSDRGLGDTQYF
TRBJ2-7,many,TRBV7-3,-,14,TGTGCCAGCATCCTATACCTCGGTGACTACGAGCAGTACTTC,CASILYLGDYEQYF
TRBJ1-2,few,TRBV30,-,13,TGTGCCGTGAGTTCGGGGCTTGGCTATGGCTACACCTTC,CAVSSGLGYGYTF
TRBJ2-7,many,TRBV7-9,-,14,TGTGCCAGCAGCCCGGACAGATTCTCCTACGAGCAGTACTTC,CASSPDRFSYEQYF
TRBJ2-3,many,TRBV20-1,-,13,TGCAGTGCTAGGGAACGGAAGCCAGATACGCAGTATTTT,CSARERKPDTQYF
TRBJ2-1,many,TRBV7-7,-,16,TGTGCTAGCAGCTTAGAGGCGTTTGCGGGAACCAATGAGCAGTTCTTC,CASSLEAFAGTNEQFF
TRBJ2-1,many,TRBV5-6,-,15,TGTGCTACTCAAAAAAGACAGCGCCTGTATAATGAGCAGTTCTTC,CATQKRQRLYNEQFF
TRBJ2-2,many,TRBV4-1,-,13,TGCGCCAGCAGCCAGGGATTCACCGGGGAGCTGTTTTTT,CASSQGFTGELFF
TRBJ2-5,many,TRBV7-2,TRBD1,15,TGTGCCAGCACCTCCGGACAGGGAGCGTCAGAGACCCAGTACTTC,CASTSGQGASETQYF
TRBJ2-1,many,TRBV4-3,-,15,TGCGCCAGCAGCCACCCTCTGGGGGGATCCAATGAGCAGTTCTTC,CASSHPLGGSNEQFF
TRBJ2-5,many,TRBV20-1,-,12,TGCAGTGCTAGAGTCGGGGGAGAGACCCAGTACTTC,CSARVGGETQYF
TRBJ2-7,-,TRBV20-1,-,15,TGCAGTGCTAGAGATTGGGCTAGCTCAGTCTACGAGCAGTACTTC,CSARDWASSVYEQYF
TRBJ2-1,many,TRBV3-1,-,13,TGTGCCAGCAGCCAAGGGACGAACAATGAGCAGTTCTTC,CASSQGTNNEQFF
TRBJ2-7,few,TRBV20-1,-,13,TGCAGTGCTAGAGTGAGGAGGGCCTACGAGCAGTACTTC,CSARVRRAYEQYF
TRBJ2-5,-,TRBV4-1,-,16,TGCGCCAGCAGCCAAGGTGGTGGCAACCTCCAAGAGACCCAGTACTTC,CASSQGGGNLQETQYF
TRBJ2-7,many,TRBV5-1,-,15,TGCGCCAGCAGCTTGTGGCAGGAGAGCTCCTACGAGCAGTACTTC,CASSLWQESSYEQYF
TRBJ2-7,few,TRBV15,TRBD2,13,TGTGCCACCAGTAGTGGGGGGGGTCCAGAGCAGTACTTC,CATSSGGGPEQYF
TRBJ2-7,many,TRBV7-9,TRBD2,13,TGTGCCAGCAGGGGCGGGAGCTCCTACGAGCAGTACTTC,CASRGGSSYEQYF
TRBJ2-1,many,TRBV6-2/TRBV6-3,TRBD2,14,TGTGCCAGCAGTTGGGGACTAGGACCGAATGAGCAGTTCTTC,CASSWGLGPNEQFF
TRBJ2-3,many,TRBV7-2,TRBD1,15,TGTGCCAGCAGCTTAGAAGGCCGGGACAGGGATACGCAGTATTTT,CASSLEGRDRDTQYF
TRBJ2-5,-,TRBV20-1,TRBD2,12,TGCAGTGCTGACGAGGGACTAGCGTCCCAGTACTTC,CSADEGLASQYF
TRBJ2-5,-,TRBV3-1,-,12,TGTGCCAGCCGGGGTAGTCAAGAGACCCAGTACTTC,CASRGSQETQYF
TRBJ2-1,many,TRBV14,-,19,TGTGCCAGCAGCCACCATATACTCACCCACAGACCCGACTACAATGAGCAGTTCTTC,CASSHHILTHRPDYNEQFF
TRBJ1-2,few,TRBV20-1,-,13,TGCAGTGCACGGGGGACATCCTACTATGGCTACACCTTC,CSARGTSYYGYTF
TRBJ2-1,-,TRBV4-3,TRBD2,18,TGCGCCAGCAGCCAAGAAAAAGTCTGGACTAGCGGGACAAATGAGCAGTTCTTC,CASSQEKVWTSGTNEQFF
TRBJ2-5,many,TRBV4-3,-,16,TGCGCCAGCAGCCAAGATTCCCGATCCAGGCGAGAGACCCAGTACTTC,CASSQDSRSRRETQYF
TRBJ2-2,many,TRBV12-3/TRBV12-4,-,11,TGTGCCAGCAGTTTGCAGGGTGAGCTGTTTTTT,CASSLQGELFF
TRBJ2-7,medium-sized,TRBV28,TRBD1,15,TGTGCCAGCAGACTTGACAGGGCGAGCTCCTACGAGCAGTACTTC,CASRLDRASSYEQYF
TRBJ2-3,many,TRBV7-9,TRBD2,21,TGTGCCAGCAGCCCTATACCGGACCTGGGACTAGCGGGGAGTCACACAGATACGCAGTATTTT,CASSPIPDLGLAGSHTDTQYF
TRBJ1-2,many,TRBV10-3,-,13,TGTGCCATCAGCACGGGGGCCTTCTATGGCTACACCTTC,CAISTGAFYGYTF
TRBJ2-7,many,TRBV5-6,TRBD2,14,TGTGCCAGCAGCGGACTAGCGGGTGCCTACGAGCAGTACTTC,CASSGLAGAYEQYF
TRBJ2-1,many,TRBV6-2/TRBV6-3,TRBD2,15,TGTGCCAGCAGCTTAGCCGGGACTAACGTCAATGAGCAGTTCTTC,CASSLAGTNVNEQFF
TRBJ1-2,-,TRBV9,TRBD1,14,TGTGCCAGCAGCGCCGGGACAGTCTTATATGGCTACACCTTC,CASSAGTVLYGYTF
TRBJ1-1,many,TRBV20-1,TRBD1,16,TGCAGTGCTGCAGATAACAGGGGCTTGGGTTTCACTGAAGCTTTCTTT,CSAADNRGLGFTEAFF
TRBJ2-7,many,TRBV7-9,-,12,TGTGCCAGCAGCTTATATGGGGAGGAGCAGTACTTC,CASSLYGEEQYF
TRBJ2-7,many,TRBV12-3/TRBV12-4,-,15,TGTGCCAGCAGTTTAGCCCCCCTACTGGCCTACGAGCAGTACTTC,CASSLAPLLAYEQYF
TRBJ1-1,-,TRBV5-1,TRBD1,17,TGCGCCAGCAGCTTGTGGGGGGTGGGGGACAGGTCGACTGAAGCTTTCTTT,CASSLWGVGDRSTEAFF
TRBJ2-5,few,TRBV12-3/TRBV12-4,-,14,TGTGCCAGCTCCAACGGAGGGACGGGAGAGACCCAGTACTTC,CASSNGGTGETQYF
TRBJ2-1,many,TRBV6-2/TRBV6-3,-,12,TGTGCCGGGGGGCAGGTGGGCGATGAGCAGTTCTTC,CAGGQVGDEQFF
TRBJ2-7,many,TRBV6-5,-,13,TGTGCCAGCAGTTACGCACAGGGCTACGAGCAGTACTTC,CASSYAQGYEQYF
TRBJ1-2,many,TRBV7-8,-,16,TGTGCCAGCAGCTTGTTTCTCGATATCGCTAACTATGGCTACACCTTC,CASSLFLDIANYGYTF
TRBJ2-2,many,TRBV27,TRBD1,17,TGTGCCAGCAGTCTCTCGCCGGGACAGGGACCCACCGGGGAGCTGTTTTTT,CASSLSPGQGPTGELFF
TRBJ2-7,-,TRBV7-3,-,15,TGTGCCAGCAGCTGGAACAGGGAGGGCCGGGACGAGCAGTACTTC,CASSWNREGRDEQYF
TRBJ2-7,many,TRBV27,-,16,TGTGCCAGCAGTCCCCCCCAAGGGGGGGATCCCTACGAGCAGTACTTC,CASSPPQGGDPYEQYF
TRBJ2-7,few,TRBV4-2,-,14,TGTGCCAGCAGCCAAGATCCGGGGGACTACGAGCAGTACTTC,CASSQDPGDYEQYF
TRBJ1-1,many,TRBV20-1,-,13,TGCAGTGCTACCCATTCGGGGGACACTGAAGCTTTCTTT,CSATHSGDTEAFF
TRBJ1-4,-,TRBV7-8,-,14,TGTGCCAGCAGCAGCTGGACAGCTCATGAAAAACTGTTTTTT,CASSSWTAHEKLFF
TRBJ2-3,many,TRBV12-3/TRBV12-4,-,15,TGTGCCAGCAGCCCCTCCCGGCAGAGCACAGATACGCAGTATTTT,CASSPSRQSTDTQYF
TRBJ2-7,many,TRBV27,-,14,TGTGCCAGCAAGACTTTGGGGACGTCTTACGAGCAGTACTTC,CASKTLGTSYEQYF
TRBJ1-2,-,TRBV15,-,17,TGTGCCACCAGCAGAAGGTGGCCAGACAGCGAGGGGTATGGCTACACCTTC,CATSRRWPDSEGYGYTF
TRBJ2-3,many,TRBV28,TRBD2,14,TGTGCCAGCGGAGCGGGAGTGGACACAGATACGCAGTATTTT,CASGAGVDTDTQYF
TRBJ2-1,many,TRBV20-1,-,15,TGCAGTGCTAGTCGCCGGTCCCCGGCTACAATGGGGCAGTTCTTC,CSASRRSPATMGQFF
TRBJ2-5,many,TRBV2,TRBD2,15,TGTGCCAGCAGTGAGGAAGCGGGAGGGCCGGGGACCCAGTACTTC,CASSEEAGGPGTQYF
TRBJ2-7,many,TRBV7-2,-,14,TGTGCCAGCAGCTTAAGGGTAAACCCCTACGAGCAGTACTTC,CASSLRVNPYEQYF
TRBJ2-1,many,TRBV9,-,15,TGTGCCAGCAGCGTAGGTGGCGAGGCCTACAATGAGCAGTTCTTC,CASSVGGEAYNEQFF